The subject of this entry is one TCR beta chain. PCR employed 60 Vbeta and 13 Jbeta primers. Data came from immunoSEQ multiplex PCR; TCRdb stores just in-frame clones and leaves some out. This sample has about 240,000 clones; around 80% occur once, and the top ten carry under 0.6%. The data originate from a study of cytomegalovirus exposure and HLA in healthy donors. CDR3 length: 12 amino acids. V was cut by 0 bases and J by 8 bases, with 7 bases left in between. CDR1 SGHAT and CDR2 FQNNGV come from the germline V gene. This chain joins TRBV11-2 and TRBJ1-1; D not certain. The TCR originated in a boy aged 5-17 years in good health and CMV-seronegative. Sequenced input: PBMCs. DNA for the CDR3: TGTGCCAGCAGCTTAGAAGGAGCCGAAGCTTTCTTT. Translation gives CASSLEGAEAFF.